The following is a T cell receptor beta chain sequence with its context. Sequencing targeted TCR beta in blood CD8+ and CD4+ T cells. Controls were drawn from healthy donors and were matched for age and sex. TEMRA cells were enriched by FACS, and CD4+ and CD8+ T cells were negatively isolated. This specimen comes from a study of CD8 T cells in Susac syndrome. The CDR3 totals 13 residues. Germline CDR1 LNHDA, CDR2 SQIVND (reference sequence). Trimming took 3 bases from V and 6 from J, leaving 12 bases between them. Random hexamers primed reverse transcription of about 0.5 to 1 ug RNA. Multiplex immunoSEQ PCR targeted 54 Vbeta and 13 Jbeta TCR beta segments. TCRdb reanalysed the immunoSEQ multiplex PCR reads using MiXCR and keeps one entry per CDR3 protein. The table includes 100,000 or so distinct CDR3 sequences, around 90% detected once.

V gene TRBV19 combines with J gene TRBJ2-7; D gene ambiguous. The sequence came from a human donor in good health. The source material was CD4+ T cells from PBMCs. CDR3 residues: CASSIGTDAEQYF. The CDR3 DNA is TGTGCCAGTAGTATTGGTACTGACGCCGAGCAGTACTTC.